This T cell receptor beta chain is drawn from a study of shared clonotypes between healthy human individuals. Study-level results: Clonotype sharing among donors was thought likely to change with sequencing depth.

CD45RO-negative, CCR7-positively selected cells formed the naive CD8 fraction, excluding terminally differentiated effector memory CD45RA+ cells. Donors comprised healthy HIV-negative adults lacking recent acute infections or vaccinations. Each donor was a Caucasian adult residing in Nashville, Tennessee. CDR3 size: 14 residues. On this clone: No antigen is known for it.

Here immunoSEQ multiplex PCR was the method, and the copy in TCRdb shows in-frame clones only, minus some. The data show about 2.2 million clones, 85% to 95% seen once. What was sequenced was naive CD8+ T cells from PBMCs. The rearrangement uses TRBV21-1 and TRBJ1-5. TRBV21-1 is termed a pseudogene. The receptor comes from a man younger than 30 in good health. Some clones in this sample may be carry-over from other donors' samples. CDR3 loop: CASSKGWNNQPQHF. CDR3 nucleotides: TGTGCCAGCAGCAAAGGATGGAACAATCAGCCCCAGCATTTT.